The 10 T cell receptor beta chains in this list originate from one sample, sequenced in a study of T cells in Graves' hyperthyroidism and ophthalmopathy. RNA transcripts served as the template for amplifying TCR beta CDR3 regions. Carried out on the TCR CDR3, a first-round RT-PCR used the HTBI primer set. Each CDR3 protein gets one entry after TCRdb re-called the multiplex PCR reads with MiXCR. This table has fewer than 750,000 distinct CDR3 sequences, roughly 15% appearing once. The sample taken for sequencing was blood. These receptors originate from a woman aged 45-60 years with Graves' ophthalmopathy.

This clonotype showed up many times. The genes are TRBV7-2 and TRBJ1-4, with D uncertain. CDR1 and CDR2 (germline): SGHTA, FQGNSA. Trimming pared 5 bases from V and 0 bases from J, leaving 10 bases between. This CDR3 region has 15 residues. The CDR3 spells CASSAAAATNEKLFF. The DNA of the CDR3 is TGTGCCAGCAGCGCCGCAGCGGCAACTAATGAAAAACTGTTTTTT.

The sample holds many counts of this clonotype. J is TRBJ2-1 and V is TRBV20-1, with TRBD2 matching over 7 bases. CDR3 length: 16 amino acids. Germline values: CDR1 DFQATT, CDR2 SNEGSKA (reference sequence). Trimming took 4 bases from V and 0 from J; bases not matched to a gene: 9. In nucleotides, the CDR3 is TGCAGTGCTAACCACCTAGCGGCGAGCTCCTACAATGAGCAGTTCTTC. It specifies CSANHLAASSYNEQFF.

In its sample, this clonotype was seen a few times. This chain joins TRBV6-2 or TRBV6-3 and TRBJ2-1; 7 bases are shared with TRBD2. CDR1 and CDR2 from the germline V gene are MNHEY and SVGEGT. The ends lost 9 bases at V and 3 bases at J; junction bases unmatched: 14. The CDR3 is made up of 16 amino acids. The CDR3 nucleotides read TGTGCCAGTTCTATTAAGGCTAGCGGAGACTACAATGAGCAGTTCTTC. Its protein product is CASSIKASGDYNEQFF.

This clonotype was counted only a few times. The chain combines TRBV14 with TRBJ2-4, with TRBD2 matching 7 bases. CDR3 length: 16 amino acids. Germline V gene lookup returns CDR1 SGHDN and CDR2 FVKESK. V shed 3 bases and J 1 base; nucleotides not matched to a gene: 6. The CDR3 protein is CASSQGGVEAKNIQYF. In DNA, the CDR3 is TGTGCCAGCAGCCAGGGGGGGGTTGAGGCCAAAAACATTCAGTACTTC.

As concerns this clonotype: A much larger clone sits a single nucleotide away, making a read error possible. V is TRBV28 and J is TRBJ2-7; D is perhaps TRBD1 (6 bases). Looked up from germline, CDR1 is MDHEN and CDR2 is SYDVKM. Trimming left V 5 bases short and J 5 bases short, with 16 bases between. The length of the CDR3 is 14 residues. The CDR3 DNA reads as TGTGCCAGCAGTGCCATGACAGGTTCCCACGAGCAGTACTTC. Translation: CASSAMTGSHEQYF.

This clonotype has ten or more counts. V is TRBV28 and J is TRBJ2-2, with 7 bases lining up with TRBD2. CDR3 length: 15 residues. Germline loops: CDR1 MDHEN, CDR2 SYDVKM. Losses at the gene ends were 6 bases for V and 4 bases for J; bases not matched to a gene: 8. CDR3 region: CASSLGRAGTGELFF. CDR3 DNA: TGTGCCAGCAGCCTTGGGAGGGCGGGCACCGGGGAGCTGTTTTTT.

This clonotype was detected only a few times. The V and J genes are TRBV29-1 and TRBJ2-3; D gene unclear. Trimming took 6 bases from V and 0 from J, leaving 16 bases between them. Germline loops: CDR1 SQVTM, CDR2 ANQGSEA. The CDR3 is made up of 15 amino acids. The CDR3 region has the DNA TGCAGCGTGGTGGGCCTCTTAGAGAGCACAGATACGCAGTATTTT. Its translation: CSVVGLLESTDTQYF.

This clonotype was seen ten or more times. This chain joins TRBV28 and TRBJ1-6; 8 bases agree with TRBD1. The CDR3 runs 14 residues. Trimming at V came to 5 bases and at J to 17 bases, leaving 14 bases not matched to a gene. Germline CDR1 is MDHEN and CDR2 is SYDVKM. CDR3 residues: CASSRDRRRAGFHF. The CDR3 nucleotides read TGTGCCAGCAGTCGGGACAGGCGGCGAGCAGGCTTCCACTTT.

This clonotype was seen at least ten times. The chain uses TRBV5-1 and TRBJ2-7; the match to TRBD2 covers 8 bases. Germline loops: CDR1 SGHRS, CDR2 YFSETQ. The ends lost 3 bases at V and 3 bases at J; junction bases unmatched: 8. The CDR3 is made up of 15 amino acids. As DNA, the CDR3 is TGCGCCAGCAGCTATTTAGCGGGACCAATCTACGAGCAGTACTTC. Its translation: CASSYLAGPIYEQYF. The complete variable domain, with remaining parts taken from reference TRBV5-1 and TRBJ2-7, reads KAGVTQTPRYLIKTRGQQVTLSCSPISGHRSVSWYQQTPGQGLQFLFEYFSETQRNKGNFPGRFSGRQFSNSRSEMNVSTLELGDSALYLCASSYLAGPIYEQYFGPGTRLTVT.

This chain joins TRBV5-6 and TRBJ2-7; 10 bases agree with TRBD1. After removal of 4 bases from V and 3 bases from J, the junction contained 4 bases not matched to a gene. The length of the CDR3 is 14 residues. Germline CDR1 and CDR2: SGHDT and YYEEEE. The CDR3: CASSDGTGVYEQYF. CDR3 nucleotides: TGTGCCAGCAGCGACGGGACAGGGGTCTACGAGCAGTACTTC.